These T cell receptor beta chains were read from a single sample in a study of identical twins. MiXCR, run by TCRdb on the 5' RACE reads, gives a single entry per CDR3 protein. Among about 330,000 distinct CDR3 sequences, over 9% were seen once, and the ten largest hold roughly 7.8%. The same data also contributed to another study, on yellow fever vaccine responses in identical twins.

Sequencing was done on a sample of CD8+ T cells sorted from blood. Receptors originate from a woman aged 18-30 years in good health. The CDR3 runs from the conserved cysteine through the conserved F or W. A D gene is named only where the DNA matches it firmly. A row's size may be missing; if present it is once, few, many or a size class.

j_call	clone_size	d_call	v_call	cdr3_nt	cdr3_aa
TRBJ2-2	-	TRBD1	TRBV27	TGTGCCAGCAGGGAAAAGCAGGGGGCAGCCGGGGAGCTGTTTTTT	CASREKQGAAGELFF
TRBJ2-7	-	TRBD2	TRBV28	TGTGCCAGCAGTAAGGCTAGCGGGCCCTACGAGCAGTACTTC	CASSKASGPYEQYF
TRBJ1-6	-	-	TRBV4-1	TGCGCCAGCAGCCAAGATCTCGCAGGGAGCTCCTATAATTCACCCCTCCACTTT	CASSQDLAGSSYNSPLHF
TRBJ2-7	many	-	TRBV12-3/TRBV12-4	TGTGCCAGCAGTCCCCCTTGGGGGAGCAGCTCCTACGAGCAGTACTTC	CASSPPWGSSSYEQYF
TRBJ2-2	-	-	TRBV27	TGTGCCAGCAGTTTATTTAGCGGAGTCACCGGGGAGCTGTTTTTT	CASSLFSGVTGELFF
TRBJ1-3	few	-	TRBV27	TGTGCCAGCAGTTTAGCGGGGCTAACTGGAAACACCATATATTTT	CASSLAGLTGNTIYF
TRBJ2-1	-	-	TRBV13	TGTGCCAGCAGCTTAGAAGAGTCTGGCTACAATGAGCAGTTCTTC	CASSLEESGYNEQFF
TRBJ2-3	few	-	TRBV7-9	TGTGCCAGCAGCTTAGCGCCGAAAGATACGCAGTATTTT	CASSLAPKDTQYF
TRBJ2-3	many	-	TRBV7-9	TGTGCCAGCTCCAGTCCGGTGACAGATACGCAGTATTTT	CASSSPVTDTQYF
TRBJ2-1	-	-	TRBV20-1	TGCAGTGCTAGAGATATAACAGGGAGCTCCTACAATGAGCAGTTCTTC	CSARDITGSSYNEQFF
TRBJ2-2	-	TRBD1	TRBV27	TGTGCCAGCAGTCATGGGACAGGGGGACCCACCGGGGAGCTGTTTTTT	CASSHGTGGPTGELFF
TRBJ1-2	many	TRBD1	TRBV7-8	TGTGCCAGCAGCACGACAGGGGCTAACTATGGCTACACCTTC	CASSTTGANYGYTF
TRBJ2-4	-	-	TRBV27	TGTGCCAGCAGTTTAGGGGTAACCAAAAACATTCAGTACTTC	CASSLGVTKNIQYF
TRBJ2-7	-	TRBD2	TRBV28	TGTGCCAGCAGTTCCACGTATGGTAGCGGGAGAGGGACCTACGAGCAGTACTTC	CASSSTYGSGRGTYEQYF
TRBJ2-1	-	TRBD2	TRBV5-4	TGTGCCAGCAAGTTTCGGGGGGGCGCCTACAATGAGCAGTTCTTC	CASKFRGGAYNEQFF
TRBJ2-7	few	-	TRBV11-2	TGTGCCAGCAGCTTGGGGGACCATTATTTCTACGAGCAGTACTTC	CASSLGDHYFYEQYF
TRBJ2-5	-	TRBD1	TRBV11-3	TGTGCCAGCAGCTTGGGACAGGGTTGGAGGGAGACCCAGTACTTC	CASSLGQGWRETQYF
TRBJ2-7	few	-	TRBV6-2/TRBV6-3	TGTGCCAGCAGTTACGGACAGATCCCCTCCTACGAGCAGTACTTC	CASSYGQIPSYEQYF
TRBJ2-7	-	TRBD2	TRBV7-8	TGTGCCAGCAAAGGGACTGGACTAGCGGGAGGGCCTCCGGGGGAGCAGTACTTC	CASKGTGLAGGPPGEQYF
TRBJ1-2	few	TRBD1	TRBV20-1	TGCAGTGCTCCCGACAGGGCGGACTATGGCTACACCTTC	CSAPDRADYGYTF
TRBJ2-5	many	-	TRBV4-1	TGCGCCAGCAGCTACAACCCACTAGCCGTCCAAGAGACCCAGTACTTC	CASSYNPLAVQETQYF
TRBJ2-3	-	-	TRBV20-1	TGCAGTGCCGATAATTCGGTTGCGGATAACACAGATACGCAGTATTTT	CSADNSVADNTDTQYF
TRBJ2-3	many	TRBD1	TRBV5-5	TGTGCCAGCAGCTTAGGACAGGGGCCCTACACAGATACGCAGTATTTT	CASSLGQGPYTDTQYF
TRBJ2-7	-	-	TRBV25-1	TGTGCCAGCAGTGAATGGGAGGACGAGCAGTACTTC	CASSEWEDEQYF
TRBJ1-2	many	TRBD1	TRBV12-3/TRBV12-4	TGTGCCAGCAGTCGAACAGGGGGCCGATATGGCTACACCTTC	CASSRTGGRYGYTF
TRBJ2-5	few	-	TRBV6-2/TRBV6-3	TGTGCCAGCAGTTACAGGAACGAGGTGGGACCCAAAGAGACCCAGTACTTC	CASSYRNEVGPKETQYF
TRBJ2-3	few	TRBD1	TRBV28	TGTGCCACCACGGACAGGGGAAACACAGATACGCAGTATTTT	CATTDRGNTDTQYF
TRBJ2-7	many	TRBD1	TRBV2	TGTGCCAGCAGTGAAGTAGGACAGGGCAACTACGAGCAGTACTTC	CASSEVGQGNYEQYF